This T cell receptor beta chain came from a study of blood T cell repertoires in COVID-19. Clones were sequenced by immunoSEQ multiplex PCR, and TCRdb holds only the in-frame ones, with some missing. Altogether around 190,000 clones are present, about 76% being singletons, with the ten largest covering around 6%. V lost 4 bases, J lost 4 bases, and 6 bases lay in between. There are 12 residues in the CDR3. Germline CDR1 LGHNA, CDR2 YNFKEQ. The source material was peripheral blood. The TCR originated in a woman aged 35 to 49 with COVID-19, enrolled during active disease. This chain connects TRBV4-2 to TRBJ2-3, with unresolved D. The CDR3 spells CASSPRADTQYF. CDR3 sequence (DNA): TGTGCCAGCAGCCCACGGGCAGATACGCAGTATTTT.